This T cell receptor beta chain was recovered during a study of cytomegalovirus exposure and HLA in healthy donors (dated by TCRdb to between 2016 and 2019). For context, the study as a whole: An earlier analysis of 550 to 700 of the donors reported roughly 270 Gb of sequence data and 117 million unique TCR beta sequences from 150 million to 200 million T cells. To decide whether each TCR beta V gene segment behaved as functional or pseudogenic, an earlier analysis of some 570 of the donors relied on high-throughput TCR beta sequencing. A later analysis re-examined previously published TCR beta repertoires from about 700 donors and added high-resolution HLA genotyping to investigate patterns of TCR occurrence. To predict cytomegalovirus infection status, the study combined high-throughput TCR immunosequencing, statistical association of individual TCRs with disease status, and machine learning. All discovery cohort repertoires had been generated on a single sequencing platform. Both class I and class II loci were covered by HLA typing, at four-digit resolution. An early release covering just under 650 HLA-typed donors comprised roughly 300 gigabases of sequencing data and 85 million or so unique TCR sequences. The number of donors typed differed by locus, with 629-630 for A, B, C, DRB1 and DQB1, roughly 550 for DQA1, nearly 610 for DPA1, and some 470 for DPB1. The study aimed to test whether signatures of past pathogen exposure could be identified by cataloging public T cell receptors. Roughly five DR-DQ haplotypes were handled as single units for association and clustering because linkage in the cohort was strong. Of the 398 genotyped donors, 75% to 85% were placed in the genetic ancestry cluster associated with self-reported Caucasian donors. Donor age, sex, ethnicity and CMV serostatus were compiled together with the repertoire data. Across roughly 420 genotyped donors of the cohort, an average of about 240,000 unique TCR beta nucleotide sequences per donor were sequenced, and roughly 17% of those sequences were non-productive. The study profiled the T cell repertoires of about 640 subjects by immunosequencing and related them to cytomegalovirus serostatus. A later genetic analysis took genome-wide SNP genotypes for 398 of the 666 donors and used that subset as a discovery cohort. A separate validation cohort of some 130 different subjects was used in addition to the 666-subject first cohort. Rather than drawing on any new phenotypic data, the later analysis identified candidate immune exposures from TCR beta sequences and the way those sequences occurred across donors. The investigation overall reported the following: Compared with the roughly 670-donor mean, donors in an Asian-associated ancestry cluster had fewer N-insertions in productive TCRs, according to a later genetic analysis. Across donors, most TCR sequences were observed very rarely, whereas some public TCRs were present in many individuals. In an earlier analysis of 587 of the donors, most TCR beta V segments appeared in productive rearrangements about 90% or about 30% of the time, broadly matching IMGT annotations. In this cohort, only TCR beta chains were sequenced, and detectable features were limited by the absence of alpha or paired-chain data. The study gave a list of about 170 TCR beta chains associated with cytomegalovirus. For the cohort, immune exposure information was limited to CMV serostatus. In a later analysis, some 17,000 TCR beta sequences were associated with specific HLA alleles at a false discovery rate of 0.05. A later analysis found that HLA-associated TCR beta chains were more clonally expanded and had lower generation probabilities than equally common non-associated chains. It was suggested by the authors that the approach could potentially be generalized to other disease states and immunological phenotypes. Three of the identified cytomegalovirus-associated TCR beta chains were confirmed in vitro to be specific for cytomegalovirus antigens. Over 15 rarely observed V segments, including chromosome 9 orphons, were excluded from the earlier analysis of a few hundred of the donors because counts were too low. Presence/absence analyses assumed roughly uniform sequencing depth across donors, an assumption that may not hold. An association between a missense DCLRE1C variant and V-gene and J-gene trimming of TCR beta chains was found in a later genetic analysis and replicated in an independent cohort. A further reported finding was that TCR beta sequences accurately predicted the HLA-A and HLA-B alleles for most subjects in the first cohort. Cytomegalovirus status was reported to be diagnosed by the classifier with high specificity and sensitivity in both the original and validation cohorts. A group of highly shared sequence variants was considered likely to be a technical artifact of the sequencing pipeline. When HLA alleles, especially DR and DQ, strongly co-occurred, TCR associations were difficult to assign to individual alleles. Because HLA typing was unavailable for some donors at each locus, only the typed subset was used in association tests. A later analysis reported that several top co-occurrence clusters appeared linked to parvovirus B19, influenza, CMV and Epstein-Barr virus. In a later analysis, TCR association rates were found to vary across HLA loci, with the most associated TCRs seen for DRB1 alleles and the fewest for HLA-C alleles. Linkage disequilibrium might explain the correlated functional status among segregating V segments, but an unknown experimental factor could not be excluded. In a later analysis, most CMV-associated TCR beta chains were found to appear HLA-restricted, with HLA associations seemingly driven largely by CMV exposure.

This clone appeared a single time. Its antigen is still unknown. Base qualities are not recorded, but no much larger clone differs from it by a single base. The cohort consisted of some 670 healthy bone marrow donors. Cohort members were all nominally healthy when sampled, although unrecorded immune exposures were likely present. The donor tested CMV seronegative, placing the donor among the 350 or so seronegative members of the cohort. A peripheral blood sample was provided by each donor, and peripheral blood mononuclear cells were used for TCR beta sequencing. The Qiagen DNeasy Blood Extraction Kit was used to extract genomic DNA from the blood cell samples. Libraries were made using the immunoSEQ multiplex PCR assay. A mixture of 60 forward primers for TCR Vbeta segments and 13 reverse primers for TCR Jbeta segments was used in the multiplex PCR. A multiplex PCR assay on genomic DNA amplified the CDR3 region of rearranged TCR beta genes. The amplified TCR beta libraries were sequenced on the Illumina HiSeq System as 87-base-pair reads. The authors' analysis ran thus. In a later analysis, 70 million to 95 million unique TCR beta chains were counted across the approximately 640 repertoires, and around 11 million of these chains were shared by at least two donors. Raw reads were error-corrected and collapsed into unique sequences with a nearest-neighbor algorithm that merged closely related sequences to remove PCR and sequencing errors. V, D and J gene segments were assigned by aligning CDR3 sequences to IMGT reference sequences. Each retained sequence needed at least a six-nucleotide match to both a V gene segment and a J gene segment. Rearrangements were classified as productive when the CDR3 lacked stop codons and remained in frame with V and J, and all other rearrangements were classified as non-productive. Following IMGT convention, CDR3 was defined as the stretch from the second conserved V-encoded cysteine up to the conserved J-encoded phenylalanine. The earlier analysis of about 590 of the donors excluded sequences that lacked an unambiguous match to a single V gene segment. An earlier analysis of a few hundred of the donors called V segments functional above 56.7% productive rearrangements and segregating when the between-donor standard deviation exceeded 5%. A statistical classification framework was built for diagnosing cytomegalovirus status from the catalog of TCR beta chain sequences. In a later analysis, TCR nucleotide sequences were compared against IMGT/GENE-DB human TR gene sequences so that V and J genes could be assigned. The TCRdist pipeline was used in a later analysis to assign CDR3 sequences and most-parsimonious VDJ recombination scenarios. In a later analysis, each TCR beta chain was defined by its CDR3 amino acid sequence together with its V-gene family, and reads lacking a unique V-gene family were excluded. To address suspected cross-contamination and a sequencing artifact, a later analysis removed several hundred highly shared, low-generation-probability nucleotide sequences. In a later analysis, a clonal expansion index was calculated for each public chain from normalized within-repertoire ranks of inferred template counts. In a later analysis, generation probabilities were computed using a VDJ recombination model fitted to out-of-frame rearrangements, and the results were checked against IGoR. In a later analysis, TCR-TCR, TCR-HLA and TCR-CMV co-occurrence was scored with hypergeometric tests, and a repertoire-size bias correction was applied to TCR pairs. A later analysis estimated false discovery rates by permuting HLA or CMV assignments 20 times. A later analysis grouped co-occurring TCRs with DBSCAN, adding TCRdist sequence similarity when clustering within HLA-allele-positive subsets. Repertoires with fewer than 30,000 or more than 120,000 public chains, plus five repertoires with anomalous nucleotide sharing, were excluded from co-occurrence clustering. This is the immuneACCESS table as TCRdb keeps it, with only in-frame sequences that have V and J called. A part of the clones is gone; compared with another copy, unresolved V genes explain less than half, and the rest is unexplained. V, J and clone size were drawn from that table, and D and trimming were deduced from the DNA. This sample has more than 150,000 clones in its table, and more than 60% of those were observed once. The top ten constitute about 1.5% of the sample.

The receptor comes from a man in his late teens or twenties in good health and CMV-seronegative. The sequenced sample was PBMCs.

The sequenced DNA: TGTGCCATCAGTGACGGACTAGCGGGAGGGGGATACGAGCAGTACTTC. It specifies CAISDGLAGGGYEQYF. The chain is encoded by TRBV10-3 joined to TRBJ2-7, and 15 junctional nucleotides match TRBD2. Its CDR3 holds 16 amino acids, cysteine through phenylalanine. Only the CDR3 part of the read is kept: 48 bases, read in frame from the first base. CDR1 ENHRY and CDR2 SYGVKD were looked up in the germline V gene. V and J are trimmed by 3 bases and 4 bases, and the gene matches miss 4 bases of the junction.